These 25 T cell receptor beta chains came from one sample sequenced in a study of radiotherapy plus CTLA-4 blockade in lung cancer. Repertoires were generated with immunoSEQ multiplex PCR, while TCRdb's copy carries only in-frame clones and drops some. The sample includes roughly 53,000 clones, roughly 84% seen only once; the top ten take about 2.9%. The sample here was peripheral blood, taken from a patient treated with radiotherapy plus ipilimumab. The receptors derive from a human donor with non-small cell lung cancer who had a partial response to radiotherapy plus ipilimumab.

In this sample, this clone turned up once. The CDR3: CASRERGAPSYNEQFF. CDR3 DNA: TGTGCCAGCAGAGAGCGGGGGGCTCCTTCCTACAATGAGCAGTTCTTC. The chain combines TRBV2 with TRBJ2-1; TRBD2 matches at 9 bases. CDR3 length: 16 amino acids. J lost 1 base, V lost 6 bases, and 7 bases had no gene match. Germline lookup yields CDR1 SNHLY and CDR2 FYNNEI.

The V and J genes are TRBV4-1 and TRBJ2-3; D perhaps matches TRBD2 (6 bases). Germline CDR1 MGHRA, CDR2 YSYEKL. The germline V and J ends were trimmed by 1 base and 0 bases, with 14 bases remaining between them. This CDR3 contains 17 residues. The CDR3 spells CASSQAGSGLSTDTQYF. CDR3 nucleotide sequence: TGCGCCAGCAGCCAAGCAGGTTCGGGACTTAGCACAGATACGCAGTATTTT.

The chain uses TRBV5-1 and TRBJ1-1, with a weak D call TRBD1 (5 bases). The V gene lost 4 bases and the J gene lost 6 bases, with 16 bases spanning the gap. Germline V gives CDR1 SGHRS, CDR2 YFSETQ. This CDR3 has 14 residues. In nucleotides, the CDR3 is TGCGCCAGCAGCCCGAGTGACAGACGGCCTGAAGCTTTCTTT. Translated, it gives CASSPSDRRPEAFF. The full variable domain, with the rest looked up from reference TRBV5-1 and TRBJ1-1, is KAGVTQTPRYLIKTRGQQVTLSCSPISGHRSVSWYQQTPGQGLQFLFEYFSETQRNKGNFPGRFSGRQFSNSRSEMNVSTLELGDSALYLCASSPSDRRPEAFFGQGTRLTVV.

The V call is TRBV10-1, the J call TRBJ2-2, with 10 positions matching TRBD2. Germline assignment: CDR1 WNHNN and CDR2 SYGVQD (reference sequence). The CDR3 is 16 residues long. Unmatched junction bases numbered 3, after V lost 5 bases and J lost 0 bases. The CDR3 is CASSRTSGTNTGELFF. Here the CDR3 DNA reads TGCGCCAGCAGTAGGACTAGCGGTACGAACACCGGGGAGCTGTTTTTT.

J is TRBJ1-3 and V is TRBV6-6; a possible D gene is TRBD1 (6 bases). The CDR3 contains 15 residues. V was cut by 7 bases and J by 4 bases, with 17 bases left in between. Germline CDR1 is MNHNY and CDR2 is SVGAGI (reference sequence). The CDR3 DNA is TGTGCCAGCAACCCACAGGGCGGGTACGGAAACACCATATATTTT. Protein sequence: CASNPQGGYGNTIYF.

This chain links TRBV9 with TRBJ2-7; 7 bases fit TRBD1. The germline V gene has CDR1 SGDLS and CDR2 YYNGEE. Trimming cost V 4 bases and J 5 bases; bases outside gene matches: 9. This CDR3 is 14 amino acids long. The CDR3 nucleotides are TGTGCCAGCAGCACCTTGACAGGGAACGACGAGCAGTACTTC. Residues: CASSTLTGNDEQYF.

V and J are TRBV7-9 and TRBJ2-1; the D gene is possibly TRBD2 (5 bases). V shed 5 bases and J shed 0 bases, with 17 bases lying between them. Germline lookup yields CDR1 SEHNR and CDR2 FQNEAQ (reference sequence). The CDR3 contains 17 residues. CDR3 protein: CASSPASPSTSYNEQFF. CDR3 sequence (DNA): TGTGCCAGCAGCCCAGCCTCCCCTAGCACCTCCTACAATGAGCAGTTCTTC.

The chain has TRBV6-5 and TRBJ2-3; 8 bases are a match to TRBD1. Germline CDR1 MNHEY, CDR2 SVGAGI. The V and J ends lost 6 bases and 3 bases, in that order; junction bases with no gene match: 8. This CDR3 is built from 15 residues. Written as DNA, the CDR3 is TGTGCCAGCAGGGGCGGACAGGGTCGAACAGATACGCAGTATTTT. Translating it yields CASRGGQGRTDTQYF.

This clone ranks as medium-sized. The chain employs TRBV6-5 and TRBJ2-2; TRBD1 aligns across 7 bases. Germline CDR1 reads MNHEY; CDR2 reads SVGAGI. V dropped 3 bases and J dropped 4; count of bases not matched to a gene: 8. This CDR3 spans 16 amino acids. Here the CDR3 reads CASSYFSGTATGELFF. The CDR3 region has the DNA TGTGCCAGCAGTTATTTCTCCGGGACAGCCACCGGGGAGCTGTTTTTT.

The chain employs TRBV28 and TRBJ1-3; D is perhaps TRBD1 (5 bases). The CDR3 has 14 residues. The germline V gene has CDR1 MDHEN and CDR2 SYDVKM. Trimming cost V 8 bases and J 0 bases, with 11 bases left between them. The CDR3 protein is CASATGDSGNTIYF. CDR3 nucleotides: TGTGCCAGCGCCACAGGAGACTCTGGAAACACCATATATTTT.

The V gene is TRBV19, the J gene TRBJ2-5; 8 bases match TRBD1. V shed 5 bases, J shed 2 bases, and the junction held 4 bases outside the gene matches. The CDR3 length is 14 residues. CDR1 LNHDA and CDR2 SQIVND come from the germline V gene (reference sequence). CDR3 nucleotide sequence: TGTGCCAGTAGTGTGGACAGGGTTCAAGAGACCCAGTACTTC. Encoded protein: CASSVDRVQETQYF.

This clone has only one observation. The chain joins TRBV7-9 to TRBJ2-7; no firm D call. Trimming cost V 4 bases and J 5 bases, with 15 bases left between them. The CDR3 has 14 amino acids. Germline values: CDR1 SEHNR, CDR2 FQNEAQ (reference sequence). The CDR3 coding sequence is TGTGCCAGCAGCTCCCCAGATCCAGTCCACGAGCAGTACTTC. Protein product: CASSSPDPVHEQYF.

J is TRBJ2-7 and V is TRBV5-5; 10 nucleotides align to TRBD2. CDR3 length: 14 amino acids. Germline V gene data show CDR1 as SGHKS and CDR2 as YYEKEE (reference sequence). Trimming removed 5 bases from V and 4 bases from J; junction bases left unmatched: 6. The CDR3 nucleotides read TGTGCCAGCAGGGGAGCGGGGGGGACTTACGAGCAGTACTTC. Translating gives CASRGAGGTYEQYF.

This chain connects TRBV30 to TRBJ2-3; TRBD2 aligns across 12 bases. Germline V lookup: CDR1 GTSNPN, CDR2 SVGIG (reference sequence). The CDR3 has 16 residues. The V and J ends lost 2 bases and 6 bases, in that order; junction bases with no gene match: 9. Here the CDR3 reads CAWSRPPSGGGDTQYF. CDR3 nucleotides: TGTGCCTGGAGTAGACCCCCTAGCGGGGGGGGTGATACGCAGTATTTT.

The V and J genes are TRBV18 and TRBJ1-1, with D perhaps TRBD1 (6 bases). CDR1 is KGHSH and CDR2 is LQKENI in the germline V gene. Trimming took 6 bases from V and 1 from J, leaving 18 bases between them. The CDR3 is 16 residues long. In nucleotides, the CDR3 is TGTGCCAGCTCCCGCGACGGAGGACAGCAGAACACTGAAGCTTTCTTT. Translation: CASSRDGGQQNTEAFF.

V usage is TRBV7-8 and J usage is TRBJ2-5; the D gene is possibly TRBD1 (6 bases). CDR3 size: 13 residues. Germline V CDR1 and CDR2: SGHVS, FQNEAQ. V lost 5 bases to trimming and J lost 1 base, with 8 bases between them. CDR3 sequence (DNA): TGTGCCAGCAGCCTGGACAGCCAAGAGACCCAGTACTTC. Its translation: CASSLDSQETQYF.

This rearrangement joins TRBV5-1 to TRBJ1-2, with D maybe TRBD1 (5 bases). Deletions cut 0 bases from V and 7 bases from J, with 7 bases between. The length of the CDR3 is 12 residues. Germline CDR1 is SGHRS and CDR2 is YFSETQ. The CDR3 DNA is TGCGCCAGCAGCTTGGGGGGCGGTGGCTACACCTTC. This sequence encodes CASSLGGGGYTF.

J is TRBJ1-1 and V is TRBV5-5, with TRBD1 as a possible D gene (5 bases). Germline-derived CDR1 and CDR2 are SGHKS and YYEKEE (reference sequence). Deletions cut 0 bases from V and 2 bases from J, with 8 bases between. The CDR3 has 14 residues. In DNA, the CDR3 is TGTGCCAGCAGCTTGGAGTGGGGCAACACTGAAGCTTTCTTT. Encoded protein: CASSLEWGNTEAFF.

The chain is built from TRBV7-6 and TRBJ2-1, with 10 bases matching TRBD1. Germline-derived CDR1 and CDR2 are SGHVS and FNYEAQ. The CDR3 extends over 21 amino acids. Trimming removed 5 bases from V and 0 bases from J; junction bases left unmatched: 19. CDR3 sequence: CASSLQPGTGASTSSYNEQFF. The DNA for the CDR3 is TGTGCCAGCAGCCTACAACCCGGGACAGGGGCATCAACAAGCTCCTACAATGAGCAGTTCTTC.

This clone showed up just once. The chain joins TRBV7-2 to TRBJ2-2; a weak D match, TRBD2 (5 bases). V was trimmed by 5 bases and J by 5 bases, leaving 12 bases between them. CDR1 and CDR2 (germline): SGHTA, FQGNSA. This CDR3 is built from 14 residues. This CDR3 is CASSRTRRTGELFF. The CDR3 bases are TGTGCCAGCAGCCGGACGAGGAGGACCGGGGAGCTGTTTTTT.

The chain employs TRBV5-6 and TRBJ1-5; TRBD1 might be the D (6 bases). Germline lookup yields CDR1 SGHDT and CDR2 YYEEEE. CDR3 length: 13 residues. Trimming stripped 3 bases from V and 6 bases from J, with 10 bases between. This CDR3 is CASSWGGGQPQHF. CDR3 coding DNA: TGTGCCAGCAGCTGGGGAGGGGGTCAGCCCCAGCATTTT.

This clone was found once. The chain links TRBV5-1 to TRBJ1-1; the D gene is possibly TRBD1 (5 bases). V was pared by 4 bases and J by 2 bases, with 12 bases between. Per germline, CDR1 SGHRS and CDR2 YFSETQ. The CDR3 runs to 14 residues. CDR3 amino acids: CASSPGLLNTEAFF. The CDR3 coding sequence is TGCGCCAGCAGCCCGGGACTGCTTAACACTGAAGCTTTCTTT.

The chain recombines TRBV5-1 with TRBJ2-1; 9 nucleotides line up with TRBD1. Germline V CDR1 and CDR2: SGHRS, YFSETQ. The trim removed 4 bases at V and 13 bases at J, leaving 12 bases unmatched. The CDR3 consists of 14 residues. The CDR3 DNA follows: TGCGCCAGCAGCGCTAAGACAGGGGGTTCGGATCAGTTCTTC. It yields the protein CASSAKTGGSDQFF.

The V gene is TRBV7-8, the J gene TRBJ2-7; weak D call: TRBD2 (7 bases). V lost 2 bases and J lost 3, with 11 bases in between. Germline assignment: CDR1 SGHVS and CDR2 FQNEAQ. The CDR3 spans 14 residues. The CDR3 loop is CASSLRRGLYEQYF. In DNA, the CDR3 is TGTGCCAGCAGCTTAAGGCGGGGGCTCTACGAGCAGTACTTC.

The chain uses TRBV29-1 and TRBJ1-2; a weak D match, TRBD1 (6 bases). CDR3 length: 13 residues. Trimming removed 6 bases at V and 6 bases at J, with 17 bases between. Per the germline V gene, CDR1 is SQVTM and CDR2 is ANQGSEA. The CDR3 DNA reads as TGCAGCGTGCCGCAAACAGGGTTTAATGGCTACACCTTC. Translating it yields CSVPQTGFNGYTF.